These 9 T cell receptor beta chains were all obtained from the same sample, sequenced in a study of cytomegalovirus exposure and HLA in healthy donors. The PCR used 60 Vbeta and 13 Jbeta primers. Produced via immunoSEQ multiplex PCR; TCRdb's table is partial and in-frame only. Among around 140,000 clones listed, about 74% were seen once. Source material: PBMCs. The receptors were gathered from a male donor in good health and CMV-seronegative.

The V and J genes are TRBV19 and TRBJ2-1; TRBD2 agrees at 10 bases. The CDR3 consists of 16 residues. Germline V gives CDR1 LNHDA, CDR2 SQIVND (reference sequence). The V segment lost 3 bases and the J segment 8 bases; nucleotides outside the gene matches: 10. CDR3 DNA: TGTGCCAGTAGTATCGTCGAGGCTAGCGGGAGCTATGAGCAGTTCTTC. Its protein is CASSIVEASGSYEQFF.

This clone occurred once. V and J are TRBV7-2 and TRBJ1-2; 10 bases align to TRBD1. V lost 4 bases and J lost 2; bases outside the gene matches: 4. Per the germline V gene, CDR1 is SGHTA and CDR2 is FQGNSA. The CDR3 length is 15 residues. Here the CDR3 reads CASSSDRGSNYGYTF. The DNA of the CDR3 is TGTGCCAGCAGCTCGGACAGGGGGAGCAACTATGGCTACACCTTC.

This clone was counted a few times. The V and J genes are TRBV27 and TRBJ1-2, with D unresolved. CDR1 and CDR2 (germline): MNHEY, SMNVEV (reference sequence). This CDR3 has 15 residues. Deletions cut 6 bases from V and 4 bases from J, with 18 bases between. The CDR3 DNA follows: TGTGCCAGCAGCTCACGGGATGGGCCATCCTATGGCTACACCTTC. It is translated as CASSSRDGPSYGYTF.

The chain joins TRBV27 to TRBJ1-1; 7 bases map to TRBD1. This CDR3 is built from 15 residues. Germline CDR1 MNHEY, CDR2 SMNVEV (reference sequence). Trimming at V came to 6 bases and at J to 0 bases, leaving 7 bases not matched to a gene. The CDR3: CASRRRQGMNTEAFF. DNA for the CDR3: TGTGCCAGCAGACGCAGACAGGGTATGAACACTGAAGCTTTCTTT.

This clone showed up just a few times. The V gene is TRBV7-2, the J gene TRBJ1-2; 9 positions match TRBD1. CDR1 is SGHTA, CDR2 FQGNSA, per germline. Losses at the gene ends were 6 bases for V and 2 bases for J; bases not matched to a gene: 10. This CDR3 comprises 16 residues. In nucleotides, the CDR3 is TGTGCCAGCAGAATACCGGGACAGGGCAGGAACTATGGCTACACCTTC. Residues: CASRIPGQGRNYGYTF.

This rearrangement joins TRBV5-1 to TRBJ1-4, with D possibly being TRBD1 (6 bases). V was clipped by 4 bases and J by 5 bases, with 15 bases between them. The V gene's germline CDR1 is SGHRS and CDR2 YFSETQ. The CDR3 runs to 15 residues. As DNA, the CDR3 is TGCGCCAGCAGCCCCGACAGAACAGGGAATGAAAAACTGTTTTTT. Translation gives CASSPDRTGNEKLFF.

The chain carries TRBV19 and TRBJ1-2; 7 positions match TRBD1. The V and J ends lost 9 bases and 2 bases, in that order; junction bases with no gene match: 3. The V gene's germline CDR1 is LNHDA and CDR2 SQIVND (reference sequence). The CDR3 is made up of 12 amino acids. The CDR3 coding sequence is TGTGCCAGCCAGACAGGGAACTATGGCTACACCTTC. The encoded protein is CASQTGNYGYTF.

This chain connects TRBV4-2 to TRBJ1-2, with TRBD1 identical over 7 bases. The CDR3 contains 15 residues. Germline trimming cut 5 bases from V and 8 bases from J; bases unmatched to any gene: 14. CDR1 LGHNA and CDR2 YNFKEQ come from the germline V gene. CDR3 coding DNA: TGTGCCAGCAGCTACTGGGACAGAAACTCTATCGGCTACACCTTC. This translates into CASSYWDRNSIGYTF.

V gene TRBV10-3 combines with J gene TRBJ1-1; D is undetermined. This CDR3 comprises 13 residues. V lost 7 bases to trimming and J lost 5 bases, with 14 bases between them. In germline, CDR1 is ENHRY, CDR2 SYGVKD. The CDR3 loop reads CAIKATGETEAFF. The CDR3 bases are TGTGCCATCAAAGCTACGGGTGAGACTGAAGCTTTCTTT.